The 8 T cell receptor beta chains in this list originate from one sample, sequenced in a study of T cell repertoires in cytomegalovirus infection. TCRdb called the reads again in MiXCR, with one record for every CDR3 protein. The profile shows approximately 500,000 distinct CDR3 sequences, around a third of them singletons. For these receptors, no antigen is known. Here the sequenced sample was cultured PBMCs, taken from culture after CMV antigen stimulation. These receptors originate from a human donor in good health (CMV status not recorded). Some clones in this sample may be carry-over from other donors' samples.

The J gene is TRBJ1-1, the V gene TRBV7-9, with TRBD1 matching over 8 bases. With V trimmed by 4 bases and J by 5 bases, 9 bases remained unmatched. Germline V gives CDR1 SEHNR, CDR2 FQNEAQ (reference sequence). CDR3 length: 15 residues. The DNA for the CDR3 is TGTGCCAGCAGCTCAAGGACAGGGCCCGATACTGAAGCTTTCTTT. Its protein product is CASSSRTGPDTEAFF.

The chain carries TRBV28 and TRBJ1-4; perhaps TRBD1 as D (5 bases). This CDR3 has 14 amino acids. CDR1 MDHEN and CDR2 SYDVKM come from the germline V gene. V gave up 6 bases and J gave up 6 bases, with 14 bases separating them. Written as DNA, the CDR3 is TGTGCCAGCAGAGGGGAGCCCGCCTATGAAAAACTGTTTTTT. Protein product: CASRGEPAYEKLFF. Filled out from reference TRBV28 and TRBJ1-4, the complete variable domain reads DVKVTQSSRYLVKRTGEKVFLECVQDMDHENMFWYRQDPGLGLRLIYFSYDVKMKEKGDIPEGYSVSREKKERFSLILESASTNQTSMYLCASRGEPAYEKLFFGSGTQLSVL.

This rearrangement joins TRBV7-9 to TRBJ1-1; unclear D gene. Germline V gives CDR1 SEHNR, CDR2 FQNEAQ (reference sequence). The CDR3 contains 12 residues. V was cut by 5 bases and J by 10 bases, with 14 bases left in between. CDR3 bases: TGTGCCAGCAGCCAAGACACAGCGGGAGCTTTCTTT. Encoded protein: CASSQDTAGAFF.

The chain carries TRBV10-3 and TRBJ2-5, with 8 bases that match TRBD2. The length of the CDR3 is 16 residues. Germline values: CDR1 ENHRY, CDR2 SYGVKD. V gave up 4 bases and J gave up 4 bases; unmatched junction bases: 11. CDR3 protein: CAISGLTAGLGETQYF. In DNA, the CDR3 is TGTGCCATCAGTGGATTAACAGCGGGACTAGGAGAGACCCAGTACTTC.

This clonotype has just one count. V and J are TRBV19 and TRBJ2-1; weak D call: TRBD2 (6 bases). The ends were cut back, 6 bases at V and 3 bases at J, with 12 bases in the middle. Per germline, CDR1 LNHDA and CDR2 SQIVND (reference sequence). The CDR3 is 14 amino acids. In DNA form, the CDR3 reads TGTGCCAGTAGGACGCCGGAGGGCTACAATGAGCAGTTCTTC. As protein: CASRTPEGYNEQFF.

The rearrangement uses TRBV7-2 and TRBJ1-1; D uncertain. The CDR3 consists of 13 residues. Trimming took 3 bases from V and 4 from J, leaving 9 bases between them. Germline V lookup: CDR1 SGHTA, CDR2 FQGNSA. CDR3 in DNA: TGTGCCAGCAGCTTCGATATATCCACTGAAGCTTTCTTT. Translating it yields CASSFDISTEAFF.

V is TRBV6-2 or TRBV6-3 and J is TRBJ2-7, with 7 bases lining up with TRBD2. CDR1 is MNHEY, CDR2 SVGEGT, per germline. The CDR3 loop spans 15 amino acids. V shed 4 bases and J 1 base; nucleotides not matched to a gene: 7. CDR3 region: CASSSERDPSYEQYF. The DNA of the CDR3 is TGTGCCAGCAGTTCCGAGCGGGACCCATCCTACGAGCAGTACTTC.

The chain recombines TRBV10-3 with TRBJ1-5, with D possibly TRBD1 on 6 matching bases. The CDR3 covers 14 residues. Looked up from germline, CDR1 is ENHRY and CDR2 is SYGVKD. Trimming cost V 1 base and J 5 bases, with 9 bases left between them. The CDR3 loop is CAISEFAGDQPQHF. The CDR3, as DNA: TGTGCCATCAGTGAGTTCGCAGGGGATCAGCCCCAGCATTTT.